The rows below give T cell receptor beta chains drawn from one sample of a study of T-cell reconstitution after alpha-beta-depleted transplantation in children. TCRdb analysed the PCR reads with MiXCR anew, one entry per CDR3 protein. The sample holds hundreds of thousands of distinct CDR3 sequences, about 14% seen once. Here the sequenced sample was PBMCs, taken from the stem cell graft. The receptors derive from a human donor who donated a stem cell graft to a child with Fanconi anemia. Both conserved end residues are part of each CDR3. A D gene is named only where the DNA matches it firmly. Rows may omit the clone size; those that give it use once, few, many or a size class.

NA TRBJ2-4 TRBV12-5 NA CASGLVIPNTPSKNIQYF TGTGCTAGTGGTTTGGTAATTCCCAATACTCCTTCAAAAAACATTCAGTACTTC
NA TRBJ1-3 TRBV5-6 NA CASTADSGNTIYF TGTGCCAGCACCGCGGACTCTGGAAACACCATATATTTT
many TRBJ1-1 TRBV20-1 NA CSAETGRATEAFF TGCAGTGCTGAGACAGGCAGAGCCACTGAAGCTTTCTTT
many TRBJ2-3 TRBV7-2 TRBD2 CASSLSPRGGTDTQYF TGTGCCAGCAGCCTGTCCCCGCGGGGGGGCACAGATACGCAGTATTTT
NA TRBJ1-2 TRBV28 NA CASSFIRLNYGYTF TGTGCCAGCAGTTTCATCAGGTTAAACTATGGCTACACCTTC
NA TRBJ2-7 TRBV10-3 NA CAISEDSYEQYF TGTGCCATCAGTGAGGACAGCTACGAGCAGTACTTC
many TRBJ2-3 TRBV4-2 TRBD2 CASSQDQGLATDTQYF TGTGCCAGCAGCCAAGATCAAGGACTAGCCACAGATACGCAGTATTTT
NA TRBJ2-5 TRBV11-2 TRBD1 CASSSRRTGYQETQYF TGTGCCAGCAGCTCACGACGGACAGGCTACCAAGAGACCCAGTACTTC
NA TRBJ1-1 TRBV3-1 NA CASSQDAAKRPAFF TGTGCCAGCAGCCAAGACGCCGCAAAGAGGCCGGCTTTCTTT
few TRBJ1-1 TRBV28 NA CASSLHPGAMNTEAFF TGTGCCAGCAGTTTACACCCCGGGGCTATGAACACTGAAGCTTTCTTT
NA TRBJ2-1 TRBV5-1 NA CASSSGLISYDEQFF TGCGCCAGCAGCTCCGGACTGATCTCCTACGATGAGCAGTTCTTC
few TRBJ2-7 TRBV6-5 NA CASSSIRSGTRAYEQYF TGTGCCAGCAGTTCCATACGCTCCGGGACGCGTGCCTACGAGCAGTACTTC
few TRBJ1-1 TRBV5-8 NA CASGPQWRSAEAFF TGTGCCAGCGGACCCCAGTGGAGGTCGGCTGAAGCTTTCTTT
few TRBJ2-4 TRBV20-1 TRBD1 CSAPPGTGGNYKNIQYF TGCAGTGCTCCCCCCGGGACAGGGGGGAATTACAAAAACATTCAGTACTTC
few TRBJ2-1 TRBV11-2 NA CASSLDRPSPGNEQFF TGTGCCAGCAGCTTAGATAGGCCTAGTCCTGGTAATGAGCAGTTCTTC
few TRBJ2-2 TRBV28 TRBD1 CASSWTGGSGGELFF TGTGCCAGCAGTTGGACAGGGGGATCTGGCGGGGAGCTGTTTTTT